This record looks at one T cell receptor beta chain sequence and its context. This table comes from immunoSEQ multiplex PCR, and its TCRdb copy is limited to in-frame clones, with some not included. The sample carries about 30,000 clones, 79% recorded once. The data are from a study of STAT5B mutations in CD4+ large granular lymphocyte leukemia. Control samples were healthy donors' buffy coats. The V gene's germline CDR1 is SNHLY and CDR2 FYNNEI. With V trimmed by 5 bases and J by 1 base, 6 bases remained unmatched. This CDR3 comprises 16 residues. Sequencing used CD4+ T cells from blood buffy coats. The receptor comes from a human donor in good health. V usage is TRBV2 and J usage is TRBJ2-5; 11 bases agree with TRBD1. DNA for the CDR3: TGTGCCAGCAGTTACTCGGGACAGGGGGTCCAAGAGACCCAGTACTTC. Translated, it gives CASSYSGQGVQETQYF.